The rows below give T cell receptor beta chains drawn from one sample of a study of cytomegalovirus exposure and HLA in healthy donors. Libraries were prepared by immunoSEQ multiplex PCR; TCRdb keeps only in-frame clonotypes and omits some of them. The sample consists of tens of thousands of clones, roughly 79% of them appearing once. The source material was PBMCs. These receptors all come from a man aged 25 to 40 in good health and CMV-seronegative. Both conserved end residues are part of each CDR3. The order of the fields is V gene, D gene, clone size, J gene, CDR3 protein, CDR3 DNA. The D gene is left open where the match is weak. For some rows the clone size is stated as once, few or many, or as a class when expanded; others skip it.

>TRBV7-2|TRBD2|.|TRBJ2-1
CASRPRAGGPVHEQFF
TGTGCCAGCAGACCCAGAGCGGGAGGGCCTGTTCATGAGCAGTTCTTC
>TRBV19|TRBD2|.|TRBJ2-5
CASSTSGRKQETQYF
TGTGCCAGTAGTACTAGCGGGAGGAAACAAGAGACCCAGTACTTC
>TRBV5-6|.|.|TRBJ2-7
CASSLYERSSYEQYF
TGTGCCAGCAGCTTGTACGAGCGGAGCTCCTACGAGCAGTACTTC
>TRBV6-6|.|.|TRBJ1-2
CASRSTSPQANYGYTF
TGTGCCAGCAGGTCCACCTCCCCGCAGGCTAACTATGGCTACACCTTC
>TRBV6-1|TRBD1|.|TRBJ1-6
CASTETGRLSSPLHF
TGTGCCAGCACCGAGACAGGGCGATTGAGTTCACCCCTCCACTTT
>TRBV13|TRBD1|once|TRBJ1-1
CASSLEGQGGTEAFF
TGTGCCAGCAGCTTGGAGGGACAGGGGGGCACTGAAGCTTTCTTT
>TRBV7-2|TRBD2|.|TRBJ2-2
CASSVYRGLSTGELFF
TGTGCCAGCAGCGTGTACCGGGGACTATCGACCGGGGAGCTGTTTTTT
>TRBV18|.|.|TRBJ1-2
CASSPQTGTNNYGYTF
TGTGCCAGCTCACCACAGACAGGCACCAATAACTATGGCTACACCTTC
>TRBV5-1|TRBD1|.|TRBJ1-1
CASSSGWTGVNTEAFF
TGCGCCAGCAGCTCGGGTTGGACAGGGGTGAACACTGAAGCTTTCTTT
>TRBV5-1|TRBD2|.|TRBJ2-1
CASSSGTSDYNEQFF
TGCGCCAGCAGCAGCGGGACTAGCGACTACAATGAGCAGTTCTTC
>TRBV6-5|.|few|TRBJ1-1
CASSSPFQGMGAFF
TGTGCCAGCAGTTCCCCTTTTCAGGGTATGGGGGCTTTCTTT
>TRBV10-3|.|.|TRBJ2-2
CAISESGGYTGELFF
TGTGCCATCAGTGAGTCGGGGGGTTACACCGGGGAGCTGTTTTTT
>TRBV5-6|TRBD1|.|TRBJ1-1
CASSPGQGNTEAFF
TGTGCCAGCAGCCCGGGACAGGGGAACACTGAAGCTTTCTTT
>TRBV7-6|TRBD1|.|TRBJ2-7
CASSLDMAGGTYEQYF
TGTGCCAGCAGCTTAGATATGGCAGGGGGCACCTACGAGCAGTACTTC
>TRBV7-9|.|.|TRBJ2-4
CASSHPRGLAKNIQYF
TGTGCCAGCAGCCACCCCCGCGGGCTAGCCAAAAACATTCAGTACTTC
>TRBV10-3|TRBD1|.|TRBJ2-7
CAINKGVGQGYEQYF
TGTGCCATCAATAAAGGAGTGGGACAGGGGTACGAGCAGTACTTC
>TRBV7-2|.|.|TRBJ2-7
CASSLAAGSSYEQYF
TGTGCCAGCAGCTTAGCGGCAGGAAGCTCCTACGAGCAGTACTTC
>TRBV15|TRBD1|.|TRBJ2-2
CATSRGGQANTGELFF
TGTGCCACCAGCAGGGGGGGACAGGCGAACACCGGGGAGCTGTTTTTT
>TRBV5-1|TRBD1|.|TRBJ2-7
CASSTGTGAYEQYF
TGCGCCAGCAGCACCGGGACAGGGGCCTACGAGCAGTACTTC
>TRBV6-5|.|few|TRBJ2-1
CASSYGGWQGDNEQFF
TGTGCCAGCAGTTACGGGGGGTGGCAAGGGGACAATGAGCAGTTCTTC
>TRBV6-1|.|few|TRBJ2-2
CASSETDTGELFF
TGTGCCAGCAGTGAGACAGACACCGGGGAGCTGTTTTTT
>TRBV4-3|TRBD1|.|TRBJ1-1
CASSQDSTGGTEAFF
TGCGCCAGCAGCCAAGATTCGACAGGGGGCACTGAAGCTTTCTTT
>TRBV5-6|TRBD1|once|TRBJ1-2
CASSKGTGYGYTF
TGTGCCAGCAGCAAAGGGACAGGTTATGGCTACACCTTC
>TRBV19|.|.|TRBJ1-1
CASSWGSFGGTEAFF
TGTGCCAGTAGTTGGGGATCCTTCGGGGGGACTGAAGCTTTCTTT